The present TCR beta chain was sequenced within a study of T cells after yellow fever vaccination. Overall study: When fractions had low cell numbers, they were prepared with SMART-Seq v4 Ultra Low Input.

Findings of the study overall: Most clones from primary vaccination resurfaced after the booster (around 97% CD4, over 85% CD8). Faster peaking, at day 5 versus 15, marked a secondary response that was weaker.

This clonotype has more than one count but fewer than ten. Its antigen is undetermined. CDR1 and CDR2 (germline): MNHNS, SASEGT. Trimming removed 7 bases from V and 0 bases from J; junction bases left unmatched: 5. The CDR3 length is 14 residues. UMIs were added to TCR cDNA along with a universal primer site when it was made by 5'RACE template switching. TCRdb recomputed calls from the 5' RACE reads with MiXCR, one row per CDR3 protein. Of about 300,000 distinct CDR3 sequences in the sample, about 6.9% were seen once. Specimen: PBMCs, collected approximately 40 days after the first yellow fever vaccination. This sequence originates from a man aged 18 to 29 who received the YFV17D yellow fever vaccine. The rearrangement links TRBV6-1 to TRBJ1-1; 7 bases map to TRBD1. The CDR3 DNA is TGTGCCAGCAATAAACAGGGGCTGAACACTGAAGCTTTCTTT. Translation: CASNKQGLNTEAFF.